The 29 T cell receptor beta chains below come from one sample, sequenced in a study of identical twins. Each CDR3 protein gets one entry after TCRdb re-called the 5' RACE reads with MiXCR. The data show about 720,000 distinct CDR3 sequences, 15% to 20% seen once. The data also belong to a second study, concerning T cells expressing NK-cell markers.

Sequenced sample: PBMCs. The receptors shown here come from a woman aged 18 to 35 in good health.

This clonotype has a handful of counts. The chain has TRBV20-1 and TRBJ1-5, with 7 bases that match TRBD1. The germline V gene has CDR1 DFQATT and CDR2 SNEGSKA (reference sequence). The CDR3 loop spans 14 amino acids. Trimming removed 3 bases from V and 6 bases from J; junction bases left unmatched: 8. DNA for the CDR3: TGCAGTGCTAGTGGGGGCAGGGGGGGTCAGCCCCAGCATTTT. Protein: CSASGGRGGQPQHF.

There are a few counts of this clonotype. The chain couples TRBV11-2 to TRBJ2-7, with TRBD2 matching over 8 bases. CDR3 length: 15 amino acids. Germline assignment: CDR1 SGHAT and CDR2 FQNNGV. The V and J ends lost 3 bases and 4 bases, in that order; junction bases with no gene match: 8. CDR3 loop: CASSFGVAGLYEQYF. The CDR3 bases are TGTGCCAGCAGCTTCGGGGTAGCGGGGTTGTACGAGCAGTACTTC.

The chain couples TRBV6-2 or TRBV6-3 to TRBJ1-4; D is undetermined. Germline V lookup: CDR1 MNHEY, CDR2 SVGEGT. The CDR3 consists of 21 residues. Trimming cost V 6 bases and J 0 bases, with 29 bases left between them. The DNA of the CDR3 is TGTGCCAGCAGCCGCGGGAGGCTCCAAGGGATCGGAGTCTCAACTAATGAAAAACTGTTTTTT. This sequence encodes CASSRGRLQGIGVSTNEKLFF.

The chain couples TRBV18 to TRBJ2-2; D ambiguous. Germline values: CDR1 KGHSH, CDR2 LQKENI. The CDR3 contains 12 residues. With 5 bases removed from V and 6 bases from J, the gap between germline ends came to 7 bases. The CDR3 region is CASSINPGELFF. CDR3 nucleotides: TGTGCCAGCTCAATAAACCCCGGGGAGCTGTTTTTT.

CDR3 in amino acids: CASRVYYEQYF. For the CDR3, the DNA is TGTGCCAGCAGGGTTTACTACGAGCAGTACTTC. The chain couples TRBV2 to TRBJ2-7; D not certain. The ends were cut back, 6 bases at V and 3 bases at J, with 6 bases in the middle. Germline CDR1 is SNHLY and CDR2 is FYNNEI. The CDR3 totals 11 residues.

The chain is built from TRBV12-3 or TRBV12-4 and TRBJ1-1; 9 bases agree with TRBD1. V shed 4 bases and J 1 base; nucleotides not matched to a gene: 4. This CDR3 has 15 residues. DNA for the CDR3: TGTGCCAGCAGTTCGCCGGGACAGGGGAACACTGAAGCTTTCTTT. Translation: CASSSPGQGNTEAFF.

This sequence joins TRBV7-9 and TRBJ2-2; D ambiguous. The CDR3 spans 14 residues. In germline, CDR1 is SEHNR, CDR2 FQNEAQ (reference sequence). V was clipped by 2 bases and J by 3 bases, with 7 bases between them. The CDR3 nucleotides are TGTGCCAGCAGCTTAAATGGGGACACCGGGGAGCTGTTTTTT. It codes for CASSLNGDTGELFF.

There are a few counts of this clonotype. This chain uses TRBV6-2 or TRBV6-3 with TRBJ2-7; 9 bases agree with TRBD2. Germline V gene sequence: CDR1 MNHEY, CDR2 SVGEGT. The V gene end was trimmed by 9 bases and the J gene end by 3 bases; junction bases not matched to a gene: 9. There are 14 residues in the CDR3. CDR3 protein: CASNLAGRVYEQYF. In DNA, the CDR3 is TGTGCCAGTAACCTAGCGGGAAGAGTCTACGAGCAGTACTTC.

This clonotype was seen once. CDR3 nucleotide sequence: TGTGCCAGCAGCCAAATCCCTTCTCGGACTAGCAGGACCCAGTACTTC. Protein product: CASSQIPSRTSRTQYF. This chain joins TRBV3-1 and TRBJ2-5; 8 nucleotides align to TRBD2. With V trimmed by 2 bases and J by 7 bases, 12 bases remained unmatched. This CDR3 contains 16 residues. Germline CDR1 reads LGHDT; CDR2 reads YNNKEL (reference sequence).

This clonotype was recorded a few times. The CDR3 DNA sequence: TGTGCCAGCAGTGGGGGGACAGCTGAAGCTTTCTTT. Amino acid sequence: CASSGGTAEAFF. The chain joins TRBV27 to TRBJ1-1; 7 bases match TRBD1. V was clipped by 5 bases and J by 6 bases; unmatched bases: 3. The CDR3 covers 12 residues. The germline gives CDR1 MNHEY, CDR2 SMNVEV (reference sequence).

This clonotype was observed at least ten times. V gene TRBV4-2 combines with J gene TRBJ2-5; no definite D call. The germline CDR1 and CDR2 sequences are LGHNA and YNFKEQ. Trimming cost V 0 bases and J 0 bases, with 8 bases left between them. The CDR3 consists of 15 residues. The CDR3, as DNA: TGTGCCAGCAGCCAAGATCTAACGCACCAAGAGACCCAGTACTTC. The encoded protein is CASSQDLTHQETQYF.

The chain joins TRBV20-1 to TRBJ1-4, with a possible D match to TRBD1 (5 bases). The V end was cut by 6 bases, the J end by 8 bases, with 19 bases between. Germline CDR1 and CDR2: DFQATT and SNEGSKA (reference sequence). This CDR3 spans 14 amino acids. The CDR3 nucleotides are TGCAGTGCCACGGTGAGGGGAATCGGGGAAAAACTGTTTTTT. Residues: CSATVRGIGEKLFF.

This chain uses TRBV7-9 with TRBJ2-5, with D possibly being TRBD1 (6 bases). Trimming stripped 2 bases from V and 1 base from J, with 11 bases between. Germline loops: CDR1 SEHNR, CDR2 FQNEAQ (reference sequence). CDR3 size: 15 residues. DNA for the CDR3: TGTGCCAGCAGCTTATTTGGACAGATCCAAGAGACCCAGTACTTC. As protein: CASSLFGQIQETQYF.

The V and J genes are TRBV20-1 and TRBJ2-7; D is unresolved. The CDR3 spans 13 residues. The germline V and J ends were trimmed by 2 bases and 3 bases, with 11 bases remaining between them. Germline lookup yields CDR1 DFQATT and CDR2 SNEGSKA (reference sequence). The CDR3 DNA is TGCAGTGCTAGAATGCCGGTGGGCTACGAGCAGTACTTC. Residues: CSARMPVGYEQYF.

The chain couples TRBV12-3 or TRBV12-4 to TRBJ2-7; D perhaps matches TRBD2 (7 bases). V lost 6 bases to trimming and J lost 10 bases, with 16 bases between them. The CDR3 covers 12 residues. CDR3 region: CASSPPGGLQYF. CDR3 sequence (DNA): TGTGCCAGCAGCCCCCCCGGGGGGCTACAGTACTTC.

The chain links TRBV5-5 to TRBJ2-5; D not resolved. Trimming removed 4 bases at V and 4 bases at J, with 8 bases between. This CDR3 region has 12 residues. Germline values: CDR1 SGHKS, CDR2 YYEKEE (reference sequence). The CDR3 loop is CASSPEVETQYF. In DNA, the CDR3 is TGTGCCAGCAGCCCGGAAGTAGAGACCCAGTACTTC.

Comments on this clonotype: Its ends do not fully match the called genes, so a read error is possible. The chain combines TRBV20-1 with TRBJ2-7; D might be TRBD2 (7 bases). CDR1 DFQATT and CDR2 SNEGSKA come from the germline V gene (reference sequence). CDR3 length: 15 amino acids. CDR3 sequence reads: CCAKPGGGASYEQYF. The CDR3 DNA reads as TGCTGTGCTAAACCGGGGGGCGGGGCCTCCTACGAGCAGTACTTC.

This clonotype was seen only a few times. The rearrangement joins TRBV20-1 to TRBJ2-3; 13 positions match TRBD2. With 0 bases clipped from V and 4 bases from J, the junction kept 4 bases outside the gene matches. Germline V CDR1 and CDR2: DFQATT, SNEGSKA (reference sequence). The CDR3 has 16 amino acids. CDR3 nucleotides: TGCAGTGCTAGAGACCCGGGACTAGCGGGACCAGATACGCAGTATTTT. This translates into CSARDPGLAGPDTQYF.

In its sample, this clonotype was seen a few times. The rearrangement links TRBV7-2 to TRBJ2-1; possibly TRBD2 for D (5 bases). From germline, CDR1 is SGHTA and CDR2 FQGNSA. The CDR3 runs 15 residues. V was trimmed by 4 bases and J by 1 base, leaving 11 bases between them. The CDR3 nucleotides read TGTGCCAGCAGCTCTATAGCGTTATCCTACAATGAGCAGTTCTTC. This codes for CASSSIALSYNEQFF.

Only a few counts were recorded for this clonotype. V and J are TRBV12-3 or TRBV12-4 and TRBJ2-3; 8 bases align to TRBD2. The CDR3 is 16 amino acids. With V trimmed by 6 bases and J by 1 base, 9 bases remained unmatched. DNA for the CDR3: TGTGCCAGCAGCGGGGGGGATAGCGGGGGCACAGATACGCAGTATTTT. Encoded protein: CASSGGDSGGTDTQYF.

The chain uses TRBV6-1 and TRBJ2-1; D possibly matches TRBD1 or TRBD2 (5 bases each). V dropped 5 bases and J dropped 4 bases, with 18 bases sitting between them. The CDR3 extends over 16 amino acids. Germline CDR1 and CDR2: MNHNS and SASEGT. The chain's CDR3 is CASSRFRGPVYNEQFF. The CDR3 coding sequence is TGTGCCAGCAGTCGTTTTAGGGGACCTGTGTACAATGAGCAGTTCTTC.

The V call is TRBV20-1, the J call TRBJ2-7, with 8 bases aligning to TRBD1. This CDR3 is built from 14 residues. The germline CDR1 and CDR2 sequences are DFQATT and SNEGSKA (reference sequence). V shed 6 bases and J 3 bases; nucleotides not matched to a gene: 10. CDR3 in amino acids: CSATSHRGNYEQYF. In nucleotides, the CDR3 is TGCAGTGCCACGAGCCACAGGGGGAACTACGAGCAGTACTTC.

The table lists this clonotype with a few counts. V and J are TRBV12-3 or TRBV12-4 and TRBJ1-5; D remains ambiguous. Trimming took 0 bases from V and 2 from J, leaving 11 bases between them. The CDR3 runs 16 residues. CDR3 in amino acids: CASSLAGSHGNQPQHF. CDR3 DNA sequence: TGTGCCAGCAGTTTAGCGGGTAGTCACGGCAATCAGCCCCAGCATTTT.

V gene TRBV2 combines with J gene TRBJ2-1; no definite D call. Germline V gives CDR1 SNHLY, CDR2 FYNNEI. This CDR3 has 11 amino acids. V shed 9 bases and J shed 4 bases, with 7 bases lying between them. The chain's CDR3 is CASGWYNEQFF. DNA for the CDR3: TGTGCCAGTGGGTGGTACAATGAGCAGTTCTTC.

The chain combines TRBV5-5 with TRBJ1-6; no definite D call. CDR3 size: 13 residues. With 1 base removed from V and 11 bases from J, the gap between germline ends came to 10 bases. Germline V lookup: CDR1 SGHKS, CDR2 YYEKEE (reference sequence). The CDR3 DNA reads TGTGCCAGCAGCTTGTCCACGCGTCCACCCCTCCACTTT. This gives the protein CASSLSTRPPLHF.

The chain links TRBV5-1 to TRBJ2-5, with D tentatively TRBD2 (6 bases). CDR1 and CDR2 (germline): SGHRS, YFSETQ. Trimming removed 3 bases at V and 5 bases at J, with 14 bases between. This CDR3 is built from 14 residues. CDR3 nucleotides: TGCGCCAGCAGCTCCTGGACTATGAGGGAGACCCAGTACTTC. Its translation: CASSSWTMRETQYF.

The V and J genes are TRBV5-6 and TRBJ2-1; TRBD2 aligns across 8 bases. Per the germline V gene, CDR1 is SGHDT and CDR2 is YYEEEE. Trimming took 5 bases from V and 4 from J; bases not matched to a gene: 8. CDR3 length equals 15 residues. DNA for the CDR3: TGTGCCAGCAGGAAGCGGGAGCTGGGGTACAATGAGCAGTTCTTC. It specifies CASRKRELGYNEQFF.

This clonotype was picked up many times. CDR3 residues: CASSELSDARQLYEQYF. The CDR3 bases are TGCGCCAGCAGTGAGCTCTCAGATGCGCGGCAACTTTACGAGCAGTACTTC. The chain uses TRBV10-1 and TRBJ2-7, with D unresolved. Looked up from germline, CDR1 is WNHNN and CDR2 is SYGVQD (reference sequence). Between the trimmed V and J ends, which lost 2 bases and 4 bases, there was a span of 21 bases. This CDR3 region has 17 residues.

This chain connects TRBV6-2 or TRBV6-3 to TRBJ2-3, with TRBD2 identical over 11 bases. This CDR3 spans 15 amino acids. The V and J ends lost 6 bases and 4 bases, in that order; junction bases with no gene match: 6. Per the germline V gene, CDR1 is MNHEY and CDR2 is SVGEGT. In nucleotides, the CDR3 is TGTGCCAGCAGATTACTAGCGGGAGTTCCAGATACGCAGTATTTT. Amino acids: CASRLLAGVPDTQYF.